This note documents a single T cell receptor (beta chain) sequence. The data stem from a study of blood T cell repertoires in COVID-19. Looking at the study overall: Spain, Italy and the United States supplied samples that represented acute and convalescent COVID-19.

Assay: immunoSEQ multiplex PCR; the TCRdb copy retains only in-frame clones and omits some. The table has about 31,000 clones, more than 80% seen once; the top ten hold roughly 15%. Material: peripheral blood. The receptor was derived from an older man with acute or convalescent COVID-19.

The CDR3 region is CAISEGRRMAREATNEKLFF. Here the CDR3 DNA reads TGTGCCATCAGTGAAGGCAGGAGAATGGCGAGGGAGGCAACTAATGAAAAACTGTTTTTT. The chain carries TRBV10-3 and TRBJ1-4; D is unclear. V was clipped by 3 bases and J by 0 bases, with 23 bases between them. Germline values: CDR1 ENHRY, CDR2 SYGVKD. This CDR3 is built from 20 residues.